These 14 T cell receptor beta chains originate from one sample sequenced in a study of shared T cell receptors in the human thymus. Sequenced by immunoSEQ multiplex PCR; TCRdb stores in-frame clones only, minus some. The profile covers about 380,000 clones, with approximately 95% appearing a single time and roughly 0.021% taken by the ten largest. What was sequenced was thymocytes. All receptors come from a human donor.

The rearrangement links TRBV10-3 to TRBJ2-7, with D tentatively TRBD1 (5 bases). In germline, CDR1 is ENHRY, CDR2 SYGVKD. CDR3 size: 16 residues. Deletions cut 0 bases from V and 6 bases from J, with 18 bases between. The CDR3 here is CAISESSWVGDREQYF. The CDR3 coding sequence is TGTGCCATCAGTGAGTCGAGTTGGGTAGGGGATCGCGAGCAGTACTTC.

The V gene is TRBV27, the J gene TRBJ2-7; 8 bases match TRBD2. The CDR3 consists of 15 residues. J lost 3 bases, V lost 2 bases, and 6 bases had no gene match. Germline CDR1 reads MNHEY; CDR2 reads SMNVEV (reference sequence). The CDR3 region has the DNA TGTGCCAGCAGTTTAACTCGCGGGAGGAACTACGAGCAGTACTTC. Encoded protein: CASSLTRGRNYEQYF.

The chain couples TRBV27 to TRBJ2-7; TRBD2 aligns across 8 bases. The CDR3 is 17 residues long. The germline gives CDR1 MNHEY, CDR2 SMNVEV (reference sequence). V was clipped by 7 bases and J by 3 bases; unmatched bases: 17. The CDR3 loop reads CASTPGGETMPNYEQYF. The CDR3, as DNA: TGTGCCAGCACCCCGGGGGGGGAGACAATGCCCAACTACGAGCAGTACTTC.

This chain joins TRBV27 and TRBJ2-2, with D possibly being TRBD1 (6 bases). V was clipped by 0 bases and J by 6 bases, with 26 bases between them. The CDR3 totals 20 residues. The V gene's germline CDR1 is MNHEY and CDR2 SMNVEV (reference sequence). Here the CDR3 DNA reads TGTGCCAGCAGTTTATCCACAGGGACCGAGAATAGGACGTCCCCCGGGGAGCTGTTTTTT. It encodes CASSLSTGTENRTSPGELFF.

This rearrangement joins TRBV4-2 to TRBJ1-1; weak D call: TRBD1 (5 bases). V lost 1 base and J 0 bases, leaving 9 bases between the germline ends. This CDR3 has 15 residues. The germline V gene encodes CDR1 LGHNA and CDR2 YNFKEQ. The CDR3 DNA reads TGTGCCAGCAGCCAAGCGGGACGGCTGAACACTGAAGCTTTCTTT. Its translation: CASSQAGRLNTEAFF.

The V and J genes are TRBV28 and TRBJ2-5; maybe TRBD2 (6 bases). Trimming removed 5 bases from V and 5 bases from J, with 15 bases in between. The CDR3 loop spans 14 amino acids. From germline, CDR1 is MDHEN and CDR2 SYDVKM. The CDR3 spells CASSGGLLGETQYF. The CDR3 nucleotides are TGTGCCAGCAGTGGGGGACTCCTAGGGGAGACCCAGTACTTC. Variable domain in full (rest from reference TRBV28 and TRBJ2-5): DVKVTQSSRYLVKRTGEKVFLECVQDMDHENMFWYRQDPGLGLRLIYFSYDVKMKEKGDIPEGYSVSREKKERFSLILESASTNQTSMYLCASSGGLLGETQYFGPGTRLLVL.

The gene calls are TRBV7-8 and TRBJ1-2; D is perhaps TRBD1 (6 bases). CDR3 length: 15 residues. Germline CDR1 reads SGHVS; CDR2 reads FQNEAQ. V was cut by 5 bases and J by 0 bases, with 13 bases left in between. The DNA for the CDR3 is TGTGCCAGCAGCGAGACAGGCCTTGCTAACTATGGCTACACCTTC. Residues: CASSETGLANYGYTF.

The rearrangement uses TRBV14 and TRBJ1-1; no firm D call. The CDR3 is 14 amino acids. With 4 bases removed from V and 0 bases from J, the gap between germline ends came to 9 bases. Per the germline V gene, CDR1 is SGHDN and CDR2 is FVKESK. DNA of the CDR3: TGTGCCAGCAGCCTCAACCTGCTGAACACTGAAGCTTTCTTT. This codes for CASSLNLLNTEAFF.

The CDR3 spells CASTLAAGGQPQHF. CDR3 nucleotides: TGTGCCAGTACCCTAGCGGCAGGGGGACAGCCCCAGCATTTT. The chain is built from TRBV19 and TRBJ1-5; 7 bases are shared with TRBD1. Germline values: CDR1 LNHDA, CDR2 SQIVND (reference sequence). V lost 7 bases to trimming and J lost 7 bases; unmatched junction nucleotides: 10. This CDR3 region has 14 residues.

J is TRBJ2-7 and V is TRBV19; maybe TRBD2 (6 bases). The germline CDR1 and CDR2 sequences are LNHDA and SQIVND (reference sequence). CDR3 length equals 13 residues. Trimming took off 6 bases at V and 2 bases at J, with 11 bases between the two ends. The CDR3 region has the DNA TGTGCCAGTAGCTGGGGACTCACCTACGAGCAGTACTTC. As protein: CASSWGLTYEQYF.

The chain links TRBV5-8 to TRBJ2-3, with 9 bases that match TRBD1. The germline V gene encodes CDR1 SGHTS and CDR2 YDEGEE. Unmatched junction bases numbered 7, after V lost 0 bases and J lost 2 bases. The CDR3 covers 17 residues. The CDR3 loop reads CASSLGRRDRVTDTQYF. CDR3 in DNA: TGTGCCAGCAGCTTGGGACGCCGGGACAGGGTCACAGATACGCAGTATTTT.

This rearrangement joins TRBV9 to TRBJ2-7, with a tentative D call TRBD2 (6 bases). V was cut by 4 bases and J by 2 bases, with 19 bases left in between. The CDR3 extends over 16 amino acids. Germline values: CDR1 SGDLS, CDR2 YYNGEE. CDR3 sequence reads: CASSPFSGLVTYEQYF. CDR3 sequence (DNA): TGTGCCAGCAGCCCGTTTAGCGGCCTCGTAACCTACGAGCAGTACTTC.

V and J are TRBV11-2 and TRBJ1-1; 12 bases are shared with TRBD1. Per germline, CDR1 SGHAT and CDR2 FQNNGV. V shed 2 bases and J 6 bases; nucleotides not matched to a gene: 7. This CDR3 has 16 residues. The CDR3 coding sequence is TGTGCCAGCAGCTTAACCCGGGACAGGGGGCTGGCTGAAGCTTTCTTT. The encoded protein is CASSLTRDRGLAEAFF.

The rearrangement joins TRBV28 to TRBJ2-7; 7 bases are shared with TRBD1. After removal of 5 bases from V and 4 bases from J, the junction contained 11 bases not matched to a gene. Germline assignment: CDR1 MDHEN and CDR2 SYDVKM. The CDR3 is made up of 15 amino acids. CDR3 in amino acids: CASSNAQGVSYEQYF. In DNA, the CDR3 is TGTGCCAGCAGTAACGCGCAGGGGGTATCGTACGAGCAGTACTTC.